The clone carrying this TCR beta chain occurred once. Its antigen is still unknown. Method: immunoSEQ multiplex PCR; TCRdb's copy keeps in-frame clones and lacks some. The sample includes 60,000 or so clones, roughly 81% of them seen just once. The entry originates in a study of T cells in localized non-small cell lung cancer. CDR3 length equals 13 residues. Trimming removed 10 bases at V and 7 bases at J, with 19 bases between. The germline V gene has CDR1 MNHEY and CDR2 SVGAGI. Study-level results: Higher T cell density in the blood was associated with longer overall survival, whereas higher adjacent-lung clonality associated with shorter survival. Because only a single region of the tumor was sequenced, heterogeneity remains possible. Maximal T cell clonality occurred in uninvolved adjacent lung, with tumor ranking below it.

The chain recombines TRBV6-5 with TRBJ2-5; D is possibly TRBD1 (5 bases). This specimen was PBMCs, taken before any cancer treatment. The source of this sequence is a man aged 40-75 years with stage II lung adenocarcinoma. CDR3 in amino acids: CATRTGPKGTQYF. DNA of the CDR3: TGTGCCACCCGAACAGGTCCAAAAGGGACCCAGTACTTC.